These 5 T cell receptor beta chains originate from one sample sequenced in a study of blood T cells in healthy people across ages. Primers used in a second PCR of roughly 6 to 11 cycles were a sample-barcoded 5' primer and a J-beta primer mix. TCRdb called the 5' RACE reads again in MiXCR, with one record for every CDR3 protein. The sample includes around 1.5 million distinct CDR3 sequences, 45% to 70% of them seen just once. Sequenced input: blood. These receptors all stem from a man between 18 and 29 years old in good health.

The CDR3 region has the DNA TGTGCCAGCAGTCCCAGCCTAGGGGTAGATACGCAGTATTTT. It yields the protein CASSPSLGVDTQYF. The chain links TRBV27 to TRBJ2-3, with D possibly matching TRBD1 (5 bases). Germline V gene lookup returns CDR1 MNHEY and CDR2 SMNVEV (reference sequence). V lost 5 bases to trimming and J lost 5 bases, with 14 bases between them. The CDR3 sequence is 14 residues long.

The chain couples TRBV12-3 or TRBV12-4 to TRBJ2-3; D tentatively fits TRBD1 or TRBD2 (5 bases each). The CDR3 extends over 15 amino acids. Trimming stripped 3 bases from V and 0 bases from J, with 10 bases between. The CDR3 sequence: CASSFRGSSTDTQYF. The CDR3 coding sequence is TGTGCCAGCAGTTTCCGGGGCAGCAGCACAGATACGCAGTATTTT.

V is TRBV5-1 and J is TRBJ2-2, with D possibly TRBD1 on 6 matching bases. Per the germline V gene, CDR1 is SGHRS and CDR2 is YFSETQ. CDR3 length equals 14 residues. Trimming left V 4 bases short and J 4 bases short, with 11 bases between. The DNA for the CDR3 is TGCGCCAGCAGCCGGAGGACAGCCACCGGGGAGCTGTTTTTT. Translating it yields CASSRRTATGELFF.

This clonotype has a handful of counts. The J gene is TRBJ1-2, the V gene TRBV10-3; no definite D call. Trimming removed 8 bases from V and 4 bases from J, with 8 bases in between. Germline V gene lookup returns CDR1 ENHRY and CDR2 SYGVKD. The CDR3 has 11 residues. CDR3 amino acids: CAIFSGYGYTF. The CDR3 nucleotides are TGTGCCATCTTTTCAGGCTATGGCTACACCTTC.

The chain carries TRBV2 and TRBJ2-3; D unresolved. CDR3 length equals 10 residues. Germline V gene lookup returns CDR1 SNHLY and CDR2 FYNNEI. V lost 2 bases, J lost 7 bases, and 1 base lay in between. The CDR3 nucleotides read TGTGCCAGCAGTGAATATACGCAGTATTTT. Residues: CASSEYTQYF.